This TCR beta chain was sequenced in a study of CD8 T cells in ankylosing spondylitis. Findings and caveats of the study: Clones linked with disease were CD8+ and fairly uncommon in the peripheral blood. As reported, disease-linked clones showed significant enrichment in matched ankylosing spondylitis synovial fluid. What seemed typical of ankylosing spondylitis blood was a TCR beta motif built from 7 or 8 highly homologous variants. Some of these motif variants have turned up before, in reports on reactive arthritis synovial fluid and blood.

Trimming took off 0 bases at V and 1 base at J, with 9 bases between the two ends. The germline V gene has CDR1 SGHVS and CDR2 FQNEAQ. This CDR3 has 15 amino acids. In its sample, this clonotype was seen many times. The antigen is not known. Scientists made TCR beta libraries using quantitative 5'-RACE with molecular barcodes. TCRdb analysed the 5' RACE reads with MiXCR anew, one entry per CDR3 protein. Here the sample spans fewer than 550,000 distinct CDR3 sequences, approximately 5% being singletons. The specimen was blood, either unsorted or a sorted T cell fraction (not recorded which). The rearrangement joins TRBV7-8 to TRBJ1-1; D is possibly TRBD1 (6 bases). The TCR originated in a male donor with ankylosing spondylitis. CDR3 in amino acids: CASSLAEQGNTEAFF. Written as DNA, the CDR3 is TGTGCCAGCAGCTTAGCAGAACAGGGGAACACTGAAGCTTTCTTT.